This entry concerns a single T cell receptor beta chain. Its antigen is not known. The data derive from a study of vaccination effects on CD4 cells after COVID-19. In the study overall: With 7.5 to 10 ug/ml peptides and 7.5 to 10 IU/ml IL-2, around 2.1 million PBMC per well were cultured.

The table came from immunoSEQ multiplex PCR; TCRdb's copy has only in-frame clones and leaves some out. The data show some 47,000 clones, around 70% seen once. Subsequent to less than twelve days of culture, CD4+ T cells were isolated. Participants were given two doses of BNT162b2 or mRNA-1273 vaccine. Study-wide results and caveats: Of the vaccine-induced clones from healthy vaccinees, merely 1 of 255 recognized common cold coronaviruses as well. Infection- and vaccine-induced clones contracted markedly late after vaccination.

With 4 bases removed from V and 3 bases from J, the gap between germline ends came to 18 bases. The CDR3 consists of 16 residues. Looked up from germline, CDR1 is SEHNR and CDR2 is FQNEAQ (reference sequence). This specimen was CD4+ T cells from PBMCs cultured without peptide, taken after COVID-19 vaccination. The genes are TRBV7-9 and TRBJ1-1, with D perhaps matching TRBD1 (5 bases). This clonotype was obtained from a human donor who received a COVID-19 vaccine. The CDR3 reads CASSSRVGLGDTEAFF. The CDR3 nucleotides are TGTGCCAGCAGCTCCAGGGTCGGGTTAGGGGACACTGAAGCTTTCTTT.